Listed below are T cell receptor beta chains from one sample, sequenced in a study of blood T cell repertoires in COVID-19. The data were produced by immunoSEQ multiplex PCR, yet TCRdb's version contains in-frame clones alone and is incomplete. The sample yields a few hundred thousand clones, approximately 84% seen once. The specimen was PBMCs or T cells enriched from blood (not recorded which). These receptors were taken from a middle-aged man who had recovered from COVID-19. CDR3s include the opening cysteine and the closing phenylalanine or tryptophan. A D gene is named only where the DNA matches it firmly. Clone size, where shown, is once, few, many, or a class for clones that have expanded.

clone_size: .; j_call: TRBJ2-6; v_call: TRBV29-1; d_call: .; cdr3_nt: TGCAGCGTTGAACAGGATCTCTTCTCTGGGGCCAACGTCCTGACTTTC; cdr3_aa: CSVEQDLFSGANVLTF
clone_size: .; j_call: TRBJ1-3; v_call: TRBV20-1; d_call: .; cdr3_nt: TGCAGTGCCGGTAGAAACACCATATATTTT; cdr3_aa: CSAGRNTIYF
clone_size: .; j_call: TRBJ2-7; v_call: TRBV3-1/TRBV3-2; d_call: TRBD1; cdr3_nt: TGTGCCAGCAGCACCGGACAGGGGTTCTCCGAGCAGTACTTC; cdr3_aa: CASSTGQGFSEQYF
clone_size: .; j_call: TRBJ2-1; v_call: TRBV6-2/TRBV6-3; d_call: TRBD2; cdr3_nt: TGTGCCAGCAGCCGTCTAGCGGGGGGCCAACACAATGAGCAGTTCTTC; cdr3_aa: CASSRLAGGQHNEQFF
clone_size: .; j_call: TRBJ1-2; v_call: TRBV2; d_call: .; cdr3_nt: TGTGCCAGCAGTGAACAGGGGCCGGTGGGCTACACCTTC; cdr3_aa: CASSEQGPVGYTF
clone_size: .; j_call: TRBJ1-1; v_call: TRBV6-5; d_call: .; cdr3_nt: TGTGCCAGCAGGGGAGTAGGATTACTCTCTCAAGCTTTCTTT; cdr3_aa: CASRGVGLLSQAFF
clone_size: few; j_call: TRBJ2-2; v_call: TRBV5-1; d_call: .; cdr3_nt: TGCGCCAGCAGCTTGGGGGGCGTTGGACCCGGGGAGCTGTTTTTT; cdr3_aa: CASSLGGVGPGELFF
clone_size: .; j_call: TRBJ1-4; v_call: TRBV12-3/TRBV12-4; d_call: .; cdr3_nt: .; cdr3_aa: CASSSSSAGKLFF
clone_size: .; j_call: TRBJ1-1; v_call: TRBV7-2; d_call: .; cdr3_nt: TGTGCCAGCAGCCGGGGGGGTTTTCCTGAAGCTTTCTTT; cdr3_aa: CASSRGGFPEAFF
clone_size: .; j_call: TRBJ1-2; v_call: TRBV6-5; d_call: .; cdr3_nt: TGTGCCAGCGATTTTAGACAGAGCTATGGCTACACCTTC; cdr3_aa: CASDFRQSYGYTF
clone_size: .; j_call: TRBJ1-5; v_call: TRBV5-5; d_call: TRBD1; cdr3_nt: TGTGCCAGCAGTTTGCAGGGGGATCAGCCCCAGCATTTT; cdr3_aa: CASSLQGDQPQHF
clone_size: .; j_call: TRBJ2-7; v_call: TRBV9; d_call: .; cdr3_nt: TGTGCCAGCAGCGGTCGCGGGTTAGGGTACGAGCAGTACTTC; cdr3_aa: CASSGRGLGYEQYF
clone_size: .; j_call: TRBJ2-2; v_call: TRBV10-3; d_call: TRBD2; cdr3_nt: TGTGCCATCAGTGAGTACGAGCGGGAGAGGCCCGGGGAGCTGTTTTTT; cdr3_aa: CAISEYERERPGELFF
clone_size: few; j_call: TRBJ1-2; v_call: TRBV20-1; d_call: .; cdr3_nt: TGCAGTGCTAGTCAGAACTATGGCTACACCTTC; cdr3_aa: CSASQNYGYTF
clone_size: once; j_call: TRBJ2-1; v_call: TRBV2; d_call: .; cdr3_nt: TGTGCCAGCAGCCCAGCGGGTCGTCATGAGCAGTTCTTC; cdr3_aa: CASSPAGRHEQFF
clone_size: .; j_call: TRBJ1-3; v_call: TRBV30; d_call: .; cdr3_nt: TGTGCCTGGGAGGGGCCCGGAAACACCATATATTTT; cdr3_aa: CAWEGPGNTIYF
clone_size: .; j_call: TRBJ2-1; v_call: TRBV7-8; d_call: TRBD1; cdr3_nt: TGTGCCAGCAGCTTATCCGGGACAGGGACCGATGAGCAGTTCTTC; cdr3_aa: CASSLSGTGTDEQFF
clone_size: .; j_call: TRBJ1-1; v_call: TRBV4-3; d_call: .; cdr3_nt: TGCGCCAGCAGCCAAGAAGGGCGGGGAGGAGAAGAAGCTTTCTTT; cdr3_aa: CASSQEGRGGEEAFF
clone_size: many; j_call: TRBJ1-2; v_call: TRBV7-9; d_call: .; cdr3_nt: TGTGCCAGCAGCCCCTACGGAGGGTTCGGCTACACCTTC; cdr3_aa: CASSPYGGFGYTF
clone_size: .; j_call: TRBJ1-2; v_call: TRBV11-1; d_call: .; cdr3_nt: TGTGCCAGCAGCTTTGGAGACAGTGGCTACACCTTC; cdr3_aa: CASSFGDSGYTF
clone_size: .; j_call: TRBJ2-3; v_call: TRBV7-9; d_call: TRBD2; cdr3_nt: TGTGCCAGCAGGCCTAGCGGGAGGACTTCTAGCACAGATACGCAGTATTTT; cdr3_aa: CASRPSGRTSSTDTQYF
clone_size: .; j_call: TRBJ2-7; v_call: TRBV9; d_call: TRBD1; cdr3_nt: TGTGCCAGCAGCGTAGCGGGGAACAGGGGGTCGTCCTACGAGCAGTACTTC; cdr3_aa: CASSVAGNRGSSYEQYF
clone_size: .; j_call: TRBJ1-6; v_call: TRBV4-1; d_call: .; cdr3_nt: TGCGCCAGCAGCCAAGATTTTGGGCGGGCCTGGGGAACCCTCCACTTT; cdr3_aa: CASSQDFGRAWGTLHF